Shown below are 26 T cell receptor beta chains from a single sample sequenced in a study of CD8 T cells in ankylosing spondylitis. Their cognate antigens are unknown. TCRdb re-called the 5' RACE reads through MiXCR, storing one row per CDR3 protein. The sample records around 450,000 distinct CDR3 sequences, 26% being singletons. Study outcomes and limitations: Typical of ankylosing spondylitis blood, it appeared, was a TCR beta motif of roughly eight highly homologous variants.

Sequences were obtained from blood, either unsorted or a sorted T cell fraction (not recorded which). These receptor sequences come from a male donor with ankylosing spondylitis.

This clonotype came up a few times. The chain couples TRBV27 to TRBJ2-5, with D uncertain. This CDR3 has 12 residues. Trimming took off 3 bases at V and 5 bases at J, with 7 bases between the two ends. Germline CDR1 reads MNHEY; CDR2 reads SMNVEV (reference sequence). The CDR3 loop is CASSFFGETQYF. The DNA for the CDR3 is TGTGCCAGCAGTTTTTTTGGGGAGACCCAGTACTTC.

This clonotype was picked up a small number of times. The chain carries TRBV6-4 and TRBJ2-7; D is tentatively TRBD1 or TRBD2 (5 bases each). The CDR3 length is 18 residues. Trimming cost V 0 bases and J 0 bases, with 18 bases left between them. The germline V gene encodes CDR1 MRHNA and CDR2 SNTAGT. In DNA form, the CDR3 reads TGTGCCAGCAGTGACTCTAGGTCGATGGGACGGAACTCCTACGAGCAGTACTTC. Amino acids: CASSDSRSMGRNSYEQYF.

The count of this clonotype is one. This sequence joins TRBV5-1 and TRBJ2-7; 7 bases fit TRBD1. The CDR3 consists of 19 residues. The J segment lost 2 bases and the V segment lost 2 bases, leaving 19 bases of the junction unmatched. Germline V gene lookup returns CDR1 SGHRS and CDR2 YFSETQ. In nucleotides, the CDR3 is TGCGCCAGCAGCTTAGCGAGCGAAGTAGGACAGGCTTTCGCCTACGAGCAGTACTTC. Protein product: CASSLASEVGQAFAYEQYF.

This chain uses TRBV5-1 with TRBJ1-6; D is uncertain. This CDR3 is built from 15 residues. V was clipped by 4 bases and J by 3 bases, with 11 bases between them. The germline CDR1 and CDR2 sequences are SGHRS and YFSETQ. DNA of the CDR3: TGCGCCAGCAGCCCGGCAGGCGACTATAATTCACCCCTCCACTTT. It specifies CASSPAGDYNSPLHF.

The CDR3 DNA reads as TGTGCCAGCAGCTCCCAGGAGGACACTGAAGCTTTCTTT. As protein: CASSSQEDTEAFF. The V gene is TRBV7-9, the J gene TRBJ1-1; D unclear. The germline CDR1 and CDR2 sequences are SEHNR and FQNEAQ (reference sequence). V shed 4 bases and J shed 3 bases, with 9 bases lying between them. This CDR3 spans 13 amino acids.

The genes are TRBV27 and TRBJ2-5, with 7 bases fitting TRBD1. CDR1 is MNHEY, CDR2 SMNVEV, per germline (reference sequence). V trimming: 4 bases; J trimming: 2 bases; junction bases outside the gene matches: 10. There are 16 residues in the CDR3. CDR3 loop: CASSSGSTGLQETQYF. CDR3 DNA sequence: TGTGCCAGCAGTTCAGGATCGACAGGGTTGCAAGAGACCCAGTACTTC.

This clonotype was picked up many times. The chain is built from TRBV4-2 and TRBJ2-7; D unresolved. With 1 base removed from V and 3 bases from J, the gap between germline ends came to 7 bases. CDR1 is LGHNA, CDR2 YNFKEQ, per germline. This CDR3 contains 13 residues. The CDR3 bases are TGTGCCAGCAGCCAAGGGGTTGGCTACGAGCAGTACGTC. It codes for CASSQGVGYEQYV.

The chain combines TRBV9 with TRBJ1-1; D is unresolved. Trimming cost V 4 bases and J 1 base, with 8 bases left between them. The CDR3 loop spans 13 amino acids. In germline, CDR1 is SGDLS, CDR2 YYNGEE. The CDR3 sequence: CASSPGRNTEAFF. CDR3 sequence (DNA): TGTGCCAGCAGCCCCGGCCGGAACACTGAAGCTTTCTTT.

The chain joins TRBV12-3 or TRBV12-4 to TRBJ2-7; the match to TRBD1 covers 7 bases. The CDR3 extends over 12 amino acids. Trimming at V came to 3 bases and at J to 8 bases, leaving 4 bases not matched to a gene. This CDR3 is CASSLGDSQQYV. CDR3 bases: TGTGCCAGCAGTTTGGGGGACAGTCAGCAGTACGTC.

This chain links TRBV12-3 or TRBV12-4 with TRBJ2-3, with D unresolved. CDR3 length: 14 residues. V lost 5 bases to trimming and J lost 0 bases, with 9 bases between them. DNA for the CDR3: TGTGCCAGCAGTCGCTGGGGAAGCACAGATACGCAGTATTTT. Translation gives CASSRWGSTDTQYF.

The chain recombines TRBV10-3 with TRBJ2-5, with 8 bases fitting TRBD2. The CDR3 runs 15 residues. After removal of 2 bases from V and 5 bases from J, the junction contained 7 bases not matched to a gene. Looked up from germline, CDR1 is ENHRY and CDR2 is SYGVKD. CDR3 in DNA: TGTGCCATCAGTGAGGCAGCAGCGGGAGTCGAGACCCAGTACTTC. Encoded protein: CAISEAAAGVETQYF.

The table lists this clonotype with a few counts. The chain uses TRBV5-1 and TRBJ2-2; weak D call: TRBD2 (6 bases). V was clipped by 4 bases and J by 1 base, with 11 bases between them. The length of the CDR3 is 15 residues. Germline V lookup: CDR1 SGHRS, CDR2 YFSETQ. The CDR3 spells CASSPGTQNTGELFF. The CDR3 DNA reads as TGCGCCAGCAGCCCCGGGACTCAGAACACCGGGGAGCTGTTTTTT.

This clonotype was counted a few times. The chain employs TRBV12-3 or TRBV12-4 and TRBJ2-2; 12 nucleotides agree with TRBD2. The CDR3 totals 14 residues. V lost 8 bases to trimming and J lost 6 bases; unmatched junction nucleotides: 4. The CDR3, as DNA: TGTGCCAGCTGGACTAGCGGGATACCCGGGGAGCTGTTTTTT. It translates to CASWTSGIPGELFF.

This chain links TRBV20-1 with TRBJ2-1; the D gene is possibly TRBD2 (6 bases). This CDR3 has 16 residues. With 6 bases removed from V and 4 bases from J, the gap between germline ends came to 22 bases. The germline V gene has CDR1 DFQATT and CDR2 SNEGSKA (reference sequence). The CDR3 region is CSAVVSGTQPYNEQFF. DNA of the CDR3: TGCAGTGCCGTCGTCTCCGGGACTCAGCCGTACAATGAGCAGTTCTTC.

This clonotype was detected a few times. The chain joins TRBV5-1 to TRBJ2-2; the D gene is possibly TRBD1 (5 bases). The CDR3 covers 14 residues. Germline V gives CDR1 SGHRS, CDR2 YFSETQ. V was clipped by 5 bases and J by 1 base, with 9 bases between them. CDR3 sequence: CASRPGQNTGELFF. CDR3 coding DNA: TGCGCCAGCAGGCCCGGACAGAACACCGGGGAGCTGTTTTTT. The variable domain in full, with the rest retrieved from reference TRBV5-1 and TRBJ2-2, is KAGVTQTPRYLIKTRGQQVTLSCSPISGHRSVSWYQQTPGQGLQFLFEYFSETQRNKGNFPGRFSGRQFSNSRSEMNVSTLELGDSALYLCASRPGQNTGELFFGEGSRLTVL.

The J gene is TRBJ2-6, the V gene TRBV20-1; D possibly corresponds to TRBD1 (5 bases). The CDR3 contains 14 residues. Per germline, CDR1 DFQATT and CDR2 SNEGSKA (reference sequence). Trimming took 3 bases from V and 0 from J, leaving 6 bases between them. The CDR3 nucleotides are TGCAGTGCTAGTGGGGCCTCTGGGGCCAACGTCCTGACTTTC. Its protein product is CSASGASGANVLTF.

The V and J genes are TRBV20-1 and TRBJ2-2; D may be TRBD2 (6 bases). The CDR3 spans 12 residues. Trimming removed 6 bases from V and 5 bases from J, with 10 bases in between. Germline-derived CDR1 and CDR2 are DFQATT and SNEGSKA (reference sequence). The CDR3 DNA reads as TGCAGTGCCGGGGCGGGAACCGGGGAGCTGTTTTTT. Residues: CSAGAGTGELFF.

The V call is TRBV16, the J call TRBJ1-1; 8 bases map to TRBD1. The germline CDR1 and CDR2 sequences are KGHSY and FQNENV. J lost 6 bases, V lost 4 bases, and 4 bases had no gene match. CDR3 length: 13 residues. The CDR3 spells CASSPWTGSEAFF. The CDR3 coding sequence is TGTGCCAGCAGCCCATGGACAGGGTCTGAAGCTTTCTTT. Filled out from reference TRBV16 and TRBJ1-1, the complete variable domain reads GEEVAQTPKHLVRGEGQKAKLYCAPIKGHSYVFWYQQVLKNEFKFLISFQNENVFDETGMPKERFSAKCLPNSPCSLEIQATKLEDSAVYFCASSPWTGSEAFFGQGTRLTVV.

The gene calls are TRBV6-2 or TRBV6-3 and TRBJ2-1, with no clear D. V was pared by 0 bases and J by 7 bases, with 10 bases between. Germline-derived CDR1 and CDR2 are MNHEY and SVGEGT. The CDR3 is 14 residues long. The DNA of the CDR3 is TGTGCCAGCAGTTACTCGGTTCTGCGAAATGAGCAGTTCTTC. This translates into CASSYSVLRNEQFF.

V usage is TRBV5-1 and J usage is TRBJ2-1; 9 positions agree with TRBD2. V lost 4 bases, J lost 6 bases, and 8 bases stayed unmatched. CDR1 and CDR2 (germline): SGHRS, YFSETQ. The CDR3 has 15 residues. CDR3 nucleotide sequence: TGCGCCAGCAGCCGAGGGAGCGGGAGGTCCAATGAGCAGTTCTTC. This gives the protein CASSRGSGRSNEQFF.

The CDR3 sequence: CASRETGTENTGELFF. CDR3 coding DNA: TGTGCCAGCAGAGAAACCGGGACTGAGAACACCGGGGAGCTGTTTTTT. This chain uses TRBV6-1 with TRBJ2-2, with a possible D match to TRBD2 (6 bases). Germline assignment: CDR1 MNHNS and CDR2 SASEGT. The CDR3 is 16 residues long. Trimming left V 6 bases short and J 1 base short, with 15 bases between.

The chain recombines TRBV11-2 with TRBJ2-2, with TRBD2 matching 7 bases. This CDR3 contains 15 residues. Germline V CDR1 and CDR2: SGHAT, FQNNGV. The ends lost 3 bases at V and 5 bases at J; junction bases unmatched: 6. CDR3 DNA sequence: TGTGCCAGCAGCTTTAGCGGGCGAGCGACCGGGGAGCTGTTTTTT. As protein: CASSFSGRATGELFF.

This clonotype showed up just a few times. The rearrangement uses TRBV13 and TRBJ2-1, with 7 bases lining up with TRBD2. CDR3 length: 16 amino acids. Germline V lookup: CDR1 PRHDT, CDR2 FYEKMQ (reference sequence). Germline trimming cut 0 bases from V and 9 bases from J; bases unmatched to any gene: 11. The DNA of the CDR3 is TGTGCCAGCAGCTTAGGTTTAGGCGGGAGTGTCGGTGAGCAGTTCTTC. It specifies CASSLGLGGSVGEQFF.

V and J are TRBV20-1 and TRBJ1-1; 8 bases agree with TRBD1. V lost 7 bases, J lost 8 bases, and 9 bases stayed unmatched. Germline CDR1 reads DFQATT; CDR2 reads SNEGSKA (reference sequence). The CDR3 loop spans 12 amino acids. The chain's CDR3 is CSVSRGLVEAFF. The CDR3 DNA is TGCAGTGTCTCCAGGGGGCTAGTGGAAGCTTTCTTT.

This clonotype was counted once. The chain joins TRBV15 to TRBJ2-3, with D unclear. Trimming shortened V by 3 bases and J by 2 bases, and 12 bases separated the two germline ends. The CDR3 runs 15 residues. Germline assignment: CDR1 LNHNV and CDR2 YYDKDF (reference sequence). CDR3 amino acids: CATSRDGGYTDTQYF. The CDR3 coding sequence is TGTGCCACCAGCAGGGACGGCGGCTACACAGATACGCAGTATTTT.

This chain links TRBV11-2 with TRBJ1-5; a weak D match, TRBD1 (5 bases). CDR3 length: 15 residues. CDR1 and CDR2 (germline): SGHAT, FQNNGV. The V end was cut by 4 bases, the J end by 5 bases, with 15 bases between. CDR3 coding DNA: TGTGCCAGCAGCTCCGGGGGGTTGCGACATCAGCCCCAGCATTTT. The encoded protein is CASSSGGLRHQPQHF. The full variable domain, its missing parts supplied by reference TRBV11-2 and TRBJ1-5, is EAGVAQSPRYKIIEKRQSVAFWCNPISGHATLYWYQQILGQGPKLLIQFQNNGVVDDSQLPKDRFSAERLKGVDSTLKIQPAKLEDSAVYLCASSSGGLRHQPQHFGDGTRLSIL.